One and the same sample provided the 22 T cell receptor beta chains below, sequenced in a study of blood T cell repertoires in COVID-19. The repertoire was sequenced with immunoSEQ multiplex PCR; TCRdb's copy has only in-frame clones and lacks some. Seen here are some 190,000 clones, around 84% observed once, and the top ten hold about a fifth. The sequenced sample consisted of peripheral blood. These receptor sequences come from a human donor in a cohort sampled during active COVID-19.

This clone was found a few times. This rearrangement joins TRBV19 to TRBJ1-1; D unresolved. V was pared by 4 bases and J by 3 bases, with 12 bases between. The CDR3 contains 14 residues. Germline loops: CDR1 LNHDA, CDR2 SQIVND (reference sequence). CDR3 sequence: CASSRVLLDTEAFF. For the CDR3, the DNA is TGTGCCAGTAGTAGAGTCTTGTTGGACACTGAAGCTTTCTTT.

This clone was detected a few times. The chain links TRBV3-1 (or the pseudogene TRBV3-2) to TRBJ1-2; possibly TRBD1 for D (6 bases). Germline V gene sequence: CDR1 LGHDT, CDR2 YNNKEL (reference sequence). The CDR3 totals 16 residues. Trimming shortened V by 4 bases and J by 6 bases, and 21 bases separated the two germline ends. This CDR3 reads CASSPQDIRGWHGYTF. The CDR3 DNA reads TGTGCCAGCAGCCCTCAAGATATCAGGGGTTGGCATGGCTACACCTTC.

CDR3 protein: CASSGGQSDGYTF. Here the CDR3 DNA reads TGTGCCAGCAGTGGGGGACAGTCCGATGGCTACACCTTC. The V gene is TRBV12-3 or TRBV12-4, the J gene TRBJ1-2; TRBD1 agrees at 7 bases. Trimming at V came to 5 bases and at J to 6 bases, leaving 6 bases not matched to a gene. The CDR3 is 13 amino acids.

The DNA for the CDR3 is TGTGCCAGCAGCTACGGCGGTACCGGGGAGCTGTTTTTT. Its protein is CASSYGGTGELFF. The gene calls are TRBV7-9 and TRBJ2-2; D call uncertain. From germline, CDR1 is SEHNR and CDR2 FQNEAQ (reference sequence). The CDR3 is made up of 13 amino acids. V dropped 4 bases and J dropped 5 bases, with 8 bases sitting between them.

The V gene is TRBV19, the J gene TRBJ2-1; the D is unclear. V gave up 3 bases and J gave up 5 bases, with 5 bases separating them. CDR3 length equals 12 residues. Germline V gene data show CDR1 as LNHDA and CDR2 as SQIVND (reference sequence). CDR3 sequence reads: CASSMADNEQFF. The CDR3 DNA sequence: TGTGCCAGTAGTATGGCTGACAATGAGCAGTTCTTC.

For the CDR3, the DNA is TGTGCCAGCAGGCGACAGGAAACACTTGGGTCTGGCTACACCTTC. The encoded protein is CASRRQETLGSGYTF. The chain uses TRBV6-5 and TRBJ1-2, with a tentative D call TRBD1 (6 bases). Per the germline V gene, CDR1 is MNHEY and CDR2 is SVGAGI. V dropped 6 bases and J dropped 7 bases, with 21 bases sitting between them. The CDR3 covers 15 residues.

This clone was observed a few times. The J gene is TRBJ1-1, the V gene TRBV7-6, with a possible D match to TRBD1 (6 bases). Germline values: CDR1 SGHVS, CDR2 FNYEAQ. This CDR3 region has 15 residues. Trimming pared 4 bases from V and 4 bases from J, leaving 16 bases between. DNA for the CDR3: TGTGCCAGCAGCTGGGAACAGGGCTTTGCCACTGAAGCTTTCTTT. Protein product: CASSWEQGFATEAFF. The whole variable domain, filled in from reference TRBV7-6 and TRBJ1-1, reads GAGVSQSPRYKVTKRGQDVALRCDPISGHVSLYWYRQALGQGPEFLTYFNYEAQQDKSGLPNDRFSAERPEGSISTLTIQRTEQRDSAMYRCASSWEQGFATEAFFGQGTRLTVV.

In nucleotides, the CDR3 is TGTGCCAGCAGCTTTGGCAGAAGTTATGGCTACACCTTC. It encodes CASSFGRSYGYTF. The J gene is TRBJ1-2, the V gene TRBV13; D gene uncertain. The CDR3 loop spans 13 amino acids. Germline lookup yields CDR1 PRHDT and CDR2 FYEKMQ (reference sequence). The V and J ends lost 3 bases and 5 bases respectively, with 10 bases between them.

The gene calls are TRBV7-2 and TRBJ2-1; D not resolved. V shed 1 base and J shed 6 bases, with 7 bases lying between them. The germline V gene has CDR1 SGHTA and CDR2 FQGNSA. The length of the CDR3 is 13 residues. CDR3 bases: TGTGCCAGCAGCTTAGTTGCGCGCAATGAGCAGTTCTTC. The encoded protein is CASSLVARNEQFF.

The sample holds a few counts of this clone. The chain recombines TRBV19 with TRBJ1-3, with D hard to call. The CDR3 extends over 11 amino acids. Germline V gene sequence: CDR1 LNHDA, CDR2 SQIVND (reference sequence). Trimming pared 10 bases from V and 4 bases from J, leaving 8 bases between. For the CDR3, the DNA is TGTGCCACTAAAGCGGGAAACACCATATATTTT. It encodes CATKAGNTIYF.

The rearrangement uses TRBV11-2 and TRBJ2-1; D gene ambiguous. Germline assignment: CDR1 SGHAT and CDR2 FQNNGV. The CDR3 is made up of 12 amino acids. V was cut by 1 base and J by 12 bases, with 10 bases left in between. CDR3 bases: TGTGCCAGCAGCTTAGCCGATTTCGGGCAGTTCTTC. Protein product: CASSLADFGQFF.

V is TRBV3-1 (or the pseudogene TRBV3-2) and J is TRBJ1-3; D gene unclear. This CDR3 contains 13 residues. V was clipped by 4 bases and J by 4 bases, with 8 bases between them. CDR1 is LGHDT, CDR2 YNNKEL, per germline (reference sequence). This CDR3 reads CASSLRVGNTIYF. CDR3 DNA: TGTGCCAGCAGCCTGCGGGTGGGAAACACCATATATTTT.

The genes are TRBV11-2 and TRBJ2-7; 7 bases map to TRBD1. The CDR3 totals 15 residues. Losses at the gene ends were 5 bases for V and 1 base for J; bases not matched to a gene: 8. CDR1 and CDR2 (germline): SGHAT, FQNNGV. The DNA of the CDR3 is TGTGCCAGCAGCCTAGGGGGACAGCCATCCTACGAGCAGTACTTC. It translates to CASSLGGQPSYEQYF. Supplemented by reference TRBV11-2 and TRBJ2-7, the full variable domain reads EAGVAQSPRYKIIEKRQSVAFWCNPISGHATLYWYQQILGQGPKLLIQFQNNGVVDDSQLPKDRFSAERLKGVDSTLKIQPAKLEDSAVYLCASSLGGQPSYEQYFGPGTRLTVT.

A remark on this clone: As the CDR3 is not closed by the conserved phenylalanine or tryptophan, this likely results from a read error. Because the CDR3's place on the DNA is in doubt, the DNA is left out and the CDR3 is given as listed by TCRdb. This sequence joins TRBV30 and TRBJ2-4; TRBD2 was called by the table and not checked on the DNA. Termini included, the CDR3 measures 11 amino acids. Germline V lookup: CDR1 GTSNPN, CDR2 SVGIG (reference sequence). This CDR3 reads CAWMNVLLVVT.

CDR3 sequence (DNA): TGTGCCAACTCACCCAACACGAACAGGGATGAGCAGTTCTTC. Protein: CANSPNTNRDEQFF. The chain links TRBV2 to TRBJ2-1, with D perhaps TRBD1 (6 bases). Germline CDR1 is SNHLY and CDR2 is FYNNEI. This CDR3 region has 14 residues. The V and J ends lost 10 bases and 8 bases respectively, with 21 bases between them.

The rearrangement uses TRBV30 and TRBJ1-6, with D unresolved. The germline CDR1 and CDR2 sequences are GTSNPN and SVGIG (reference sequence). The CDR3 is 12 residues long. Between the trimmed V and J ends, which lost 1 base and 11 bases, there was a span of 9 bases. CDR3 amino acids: CAWSEAVPPLHF. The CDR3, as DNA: TGTGCCTGGAGTGAGGCGGTACCACCCCTCCACTTT.

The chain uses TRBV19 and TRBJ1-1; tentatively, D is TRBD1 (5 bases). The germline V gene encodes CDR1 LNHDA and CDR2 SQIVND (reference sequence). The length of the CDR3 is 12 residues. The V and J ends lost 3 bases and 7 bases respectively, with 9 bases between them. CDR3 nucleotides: TGTGCCAGTAGTATCAGGAGGGGTGAAGCTTTCTTT. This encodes CASSIRRGEAFF.

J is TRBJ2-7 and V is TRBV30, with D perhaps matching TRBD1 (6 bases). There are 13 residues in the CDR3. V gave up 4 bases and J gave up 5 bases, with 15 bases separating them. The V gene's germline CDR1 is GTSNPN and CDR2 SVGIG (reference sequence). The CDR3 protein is CAWKDSPVHEQYF. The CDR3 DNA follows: TGTGCCTGGAAGGACAGCCCTGTACACGAGCAGTACTTC.

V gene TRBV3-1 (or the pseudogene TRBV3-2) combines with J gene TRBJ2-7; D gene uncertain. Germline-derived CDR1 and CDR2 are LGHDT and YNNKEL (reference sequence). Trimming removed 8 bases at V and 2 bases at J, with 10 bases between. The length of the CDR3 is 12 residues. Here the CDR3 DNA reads TGTGCCAGCGCTTTCGGAGCCTACGAGCAGTACTTC. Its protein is CASAFGAYEQYF.

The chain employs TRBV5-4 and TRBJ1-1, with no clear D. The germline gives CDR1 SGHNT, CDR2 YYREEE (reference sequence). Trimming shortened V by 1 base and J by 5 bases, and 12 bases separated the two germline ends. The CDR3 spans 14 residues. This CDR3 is CASSLYGGLTEAFF. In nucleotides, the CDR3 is TGTGCCAGCAGCTTGTACGGTGGGCTGACTGAAGCTTTCTTT.

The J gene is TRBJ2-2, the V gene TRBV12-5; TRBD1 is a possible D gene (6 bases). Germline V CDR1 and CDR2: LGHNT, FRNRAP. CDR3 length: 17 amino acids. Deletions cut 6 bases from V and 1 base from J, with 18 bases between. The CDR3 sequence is CASGHHRDHLNTGELFF. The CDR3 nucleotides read TGTGCTAGTGGCCATCACAGGGATCACTTGAACACCGGGGAGCTGTTTTTT.

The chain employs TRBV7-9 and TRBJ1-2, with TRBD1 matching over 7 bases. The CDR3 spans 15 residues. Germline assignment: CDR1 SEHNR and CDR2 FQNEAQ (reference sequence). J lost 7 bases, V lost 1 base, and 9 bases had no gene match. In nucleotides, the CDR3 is TGTGCCAGCAGCTTAGACGGCGGGACAGATGGTGGCTACACCTTC. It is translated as CASSLDGGTDGGYTF.